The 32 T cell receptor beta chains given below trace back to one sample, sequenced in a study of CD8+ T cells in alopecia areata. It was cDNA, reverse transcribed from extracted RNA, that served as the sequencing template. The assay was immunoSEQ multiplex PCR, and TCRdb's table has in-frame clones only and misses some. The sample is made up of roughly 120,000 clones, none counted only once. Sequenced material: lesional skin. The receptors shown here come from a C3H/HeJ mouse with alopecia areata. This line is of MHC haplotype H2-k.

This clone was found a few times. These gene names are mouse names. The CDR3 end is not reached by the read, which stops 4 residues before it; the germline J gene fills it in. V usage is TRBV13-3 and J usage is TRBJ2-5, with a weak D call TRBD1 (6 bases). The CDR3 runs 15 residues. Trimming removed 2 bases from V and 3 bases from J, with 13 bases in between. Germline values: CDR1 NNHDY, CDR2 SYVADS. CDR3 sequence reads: CASSDPGTTQDTQYF. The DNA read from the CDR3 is TGTGCCAGCAGTGACCCCGGGACAACTCAAGAC.

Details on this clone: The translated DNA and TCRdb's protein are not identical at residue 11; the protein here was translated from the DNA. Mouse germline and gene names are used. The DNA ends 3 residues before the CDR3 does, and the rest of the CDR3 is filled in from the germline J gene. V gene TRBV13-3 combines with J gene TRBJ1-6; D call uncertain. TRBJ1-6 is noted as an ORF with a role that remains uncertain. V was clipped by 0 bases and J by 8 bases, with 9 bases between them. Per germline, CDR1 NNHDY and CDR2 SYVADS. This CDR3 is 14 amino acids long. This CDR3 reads CASSDAGRDSPLYF. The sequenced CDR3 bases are TGTGCCAGCAGTGATGCTGGCAGAGATTCGCCC.

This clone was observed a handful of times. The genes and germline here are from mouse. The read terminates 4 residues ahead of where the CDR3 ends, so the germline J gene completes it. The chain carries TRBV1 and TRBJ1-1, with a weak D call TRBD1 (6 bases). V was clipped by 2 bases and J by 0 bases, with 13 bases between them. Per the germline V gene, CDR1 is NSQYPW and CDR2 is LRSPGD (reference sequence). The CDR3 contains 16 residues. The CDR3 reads CTCSANPGTTNTEVFF. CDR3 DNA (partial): TGCACCTGCAGTGCAAACCCCGGGACAACAAACACA.

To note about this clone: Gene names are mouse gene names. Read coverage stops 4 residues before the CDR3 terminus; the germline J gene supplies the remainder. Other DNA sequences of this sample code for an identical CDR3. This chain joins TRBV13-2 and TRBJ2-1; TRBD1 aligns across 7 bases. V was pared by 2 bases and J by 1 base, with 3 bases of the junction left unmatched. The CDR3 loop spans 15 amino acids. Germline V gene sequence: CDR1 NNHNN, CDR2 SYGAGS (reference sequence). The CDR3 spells CASGDLGQNYAEQFF. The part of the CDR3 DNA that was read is TGTGCCAGCGGTGACCTGGGACAGAACTATGCT.

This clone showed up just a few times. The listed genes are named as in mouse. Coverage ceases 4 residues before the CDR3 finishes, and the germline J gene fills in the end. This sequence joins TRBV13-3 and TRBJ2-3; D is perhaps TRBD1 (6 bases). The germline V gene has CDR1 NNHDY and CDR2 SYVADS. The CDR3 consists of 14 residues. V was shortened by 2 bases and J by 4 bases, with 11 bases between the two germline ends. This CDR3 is CASSEPGQSETLYF. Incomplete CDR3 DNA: TGTGCCAGCAGTGAACCGGGACAATCAGAA.

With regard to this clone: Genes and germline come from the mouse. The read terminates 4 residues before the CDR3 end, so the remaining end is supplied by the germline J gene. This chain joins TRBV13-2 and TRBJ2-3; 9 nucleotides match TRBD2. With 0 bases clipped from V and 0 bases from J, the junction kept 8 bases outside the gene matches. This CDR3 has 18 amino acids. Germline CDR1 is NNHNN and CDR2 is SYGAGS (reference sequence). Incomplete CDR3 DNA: TGTGCCAGCGGTGATGCGGGAGACTGGGGGCCTAGTGCAGAA. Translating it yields CASGDAGDWGPSAE. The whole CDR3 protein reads CASGDAGDWGPSAETLYF.

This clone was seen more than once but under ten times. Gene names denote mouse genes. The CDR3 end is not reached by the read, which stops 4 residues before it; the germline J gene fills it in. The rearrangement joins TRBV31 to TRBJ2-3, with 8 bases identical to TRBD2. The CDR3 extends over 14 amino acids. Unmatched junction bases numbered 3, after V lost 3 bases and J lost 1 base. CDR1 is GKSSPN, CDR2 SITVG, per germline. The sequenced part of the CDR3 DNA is TGTGCCTGGAGCTGGGGGGACGGTGCAGAA. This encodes CAWSWGDGAE. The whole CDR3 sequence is CAWSWGDGAETLYF.

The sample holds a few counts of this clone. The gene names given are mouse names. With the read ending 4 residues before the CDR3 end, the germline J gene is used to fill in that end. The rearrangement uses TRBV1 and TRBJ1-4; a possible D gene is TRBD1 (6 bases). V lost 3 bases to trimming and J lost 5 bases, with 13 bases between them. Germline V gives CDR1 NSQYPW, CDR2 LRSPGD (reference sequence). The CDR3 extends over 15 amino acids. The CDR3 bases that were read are TGCACCTGCAGTGCTCGACAGGCCAATAACGAA. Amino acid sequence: CTCSARQANNE. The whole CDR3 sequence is CTCSARQANNERLFF.

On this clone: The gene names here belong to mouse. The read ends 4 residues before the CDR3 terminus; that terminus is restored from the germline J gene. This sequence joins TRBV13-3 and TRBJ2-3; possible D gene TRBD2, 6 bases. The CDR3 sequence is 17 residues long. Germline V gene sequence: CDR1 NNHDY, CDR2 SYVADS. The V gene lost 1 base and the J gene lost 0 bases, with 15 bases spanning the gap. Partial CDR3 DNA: TGTGCCAGCAGTGATTCGCTGGCTGGGGCTAGTGCAGAA. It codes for CASSDSLAGASAE. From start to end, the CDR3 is CASSDSLAGASAETLYF.

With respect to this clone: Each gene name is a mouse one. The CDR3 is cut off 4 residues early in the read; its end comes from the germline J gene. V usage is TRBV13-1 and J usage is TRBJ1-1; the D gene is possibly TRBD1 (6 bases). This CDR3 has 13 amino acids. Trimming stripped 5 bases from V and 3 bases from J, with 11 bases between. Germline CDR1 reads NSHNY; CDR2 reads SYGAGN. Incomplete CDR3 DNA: TGTGCCAGCAGCCCCGGGACATACACA. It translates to CASSPGTYT. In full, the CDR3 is CASSPGTYTEVFF.

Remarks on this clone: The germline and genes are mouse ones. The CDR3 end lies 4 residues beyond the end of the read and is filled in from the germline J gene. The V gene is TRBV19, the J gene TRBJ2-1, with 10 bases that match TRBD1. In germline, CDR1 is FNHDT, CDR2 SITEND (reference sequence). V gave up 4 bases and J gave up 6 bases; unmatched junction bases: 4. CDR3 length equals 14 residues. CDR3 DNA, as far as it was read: TGTGCCAGCAGTCCCCGGGACAGGGGTGCT. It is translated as CASSPRDRGA. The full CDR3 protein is CASSPRDRGAEQFF.

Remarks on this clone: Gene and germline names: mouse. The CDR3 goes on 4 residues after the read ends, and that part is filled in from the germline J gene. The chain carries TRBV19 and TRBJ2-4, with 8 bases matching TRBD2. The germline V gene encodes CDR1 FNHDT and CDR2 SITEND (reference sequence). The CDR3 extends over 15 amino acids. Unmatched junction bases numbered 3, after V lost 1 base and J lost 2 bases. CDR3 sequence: CASSISWGDQNTLYF. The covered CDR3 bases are TGTGCCAGCAGTATATCCTGGGGGGATCAAAAC.

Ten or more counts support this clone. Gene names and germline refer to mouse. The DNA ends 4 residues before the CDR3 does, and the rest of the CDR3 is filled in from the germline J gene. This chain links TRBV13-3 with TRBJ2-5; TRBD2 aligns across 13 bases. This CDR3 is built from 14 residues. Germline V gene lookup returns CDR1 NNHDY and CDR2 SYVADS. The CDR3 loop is CASGLGGRWDTQYF. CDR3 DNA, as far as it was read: TGTGCCAGCGGACTGGGGGGGCGCTGGGAC.

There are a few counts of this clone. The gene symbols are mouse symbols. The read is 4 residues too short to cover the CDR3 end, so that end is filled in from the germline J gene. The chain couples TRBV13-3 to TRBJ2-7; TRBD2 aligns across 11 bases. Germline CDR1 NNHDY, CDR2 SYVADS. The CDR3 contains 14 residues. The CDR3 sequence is CASSLLGGLDEQYF. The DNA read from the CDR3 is TGTGCCAGCAGTCTACTGGGGGGGCTGGAT.

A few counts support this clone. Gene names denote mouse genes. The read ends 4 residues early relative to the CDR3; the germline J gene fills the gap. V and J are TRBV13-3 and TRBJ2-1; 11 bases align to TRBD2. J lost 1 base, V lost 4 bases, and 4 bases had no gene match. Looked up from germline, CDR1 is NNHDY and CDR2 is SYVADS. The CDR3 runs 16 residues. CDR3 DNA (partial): TGTGCCAGCAGTCTGGACTGGGGGGAAAACTATGCT. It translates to CASSLDWGENYA. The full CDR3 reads CASSLDWGENYAEQFF.

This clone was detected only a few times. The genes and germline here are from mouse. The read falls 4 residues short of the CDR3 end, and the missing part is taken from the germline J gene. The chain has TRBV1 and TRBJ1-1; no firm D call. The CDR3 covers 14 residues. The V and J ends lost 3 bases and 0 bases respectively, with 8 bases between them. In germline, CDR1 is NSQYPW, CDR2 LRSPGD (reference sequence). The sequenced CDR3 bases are TGCACCTGCAGTGCGGGAACTGCAAACACA. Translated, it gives CTCSAGTANT. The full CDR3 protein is CTCSAGTANTEVFF. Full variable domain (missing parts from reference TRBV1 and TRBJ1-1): VTLLEQNPRWRLVPRGQAVNLRCILKNSQYPWMSWYQQDLQKQLQWLFTLRSPGDKEVKSLPGADYLATRVTDTELRLQVANMSQGRTLYCTCSAGTANTEVFFGKGTRLTVV.

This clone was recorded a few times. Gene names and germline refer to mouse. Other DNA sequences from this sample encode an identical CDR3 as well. CDR3 DNA, as far as it was read: TGCACCTGCAGTGCAGATCGGCTGGGGGCAAACACCGGG. This codes for CTCSADRLGANTG. The whole CDR3 reads CTCSADRLGANTGQLYF. This chain links TRBV1 with TRBJ2-2; TRBD2 aligns across 7 bases. The read is 4 residues too short to cover the CDR3 end, so that end is filled in from the germline J gene. Per germline, CDR1 NSQYPW and CDR2 LRSPGD (reference sequence). The junction had 4 bases not matched to a gene; V was cut back by 0 bases and J by 0 bases. There are 17 residues in the CDR3.

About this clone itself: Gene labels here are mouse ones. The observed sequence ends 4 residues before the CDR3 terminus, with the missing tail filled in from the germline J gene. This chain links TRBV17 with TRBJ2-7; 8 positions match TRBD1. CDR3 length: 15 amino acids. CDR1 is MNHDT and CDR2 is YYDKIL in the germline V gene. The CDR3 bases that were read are TGTGCTAGCAGTAGAGAAGGACAGGGTCCTTAT. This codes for CASSREGQGPY. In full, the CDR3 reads CASSREGQGPYEQYF.

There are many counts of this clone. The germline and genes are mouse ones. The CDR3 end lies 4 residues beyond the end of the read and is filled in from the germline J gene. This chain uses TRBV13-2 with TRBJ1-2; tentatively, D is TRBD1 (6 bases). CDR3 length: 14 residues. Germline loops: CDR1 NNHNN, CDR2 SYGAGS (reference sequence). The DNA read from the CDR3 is TGTGCCAGCGGTGATGCACTGGGGGGGCGC. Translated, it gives CASGDALGGR. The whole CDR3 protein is CASGDALGGRDYTF.

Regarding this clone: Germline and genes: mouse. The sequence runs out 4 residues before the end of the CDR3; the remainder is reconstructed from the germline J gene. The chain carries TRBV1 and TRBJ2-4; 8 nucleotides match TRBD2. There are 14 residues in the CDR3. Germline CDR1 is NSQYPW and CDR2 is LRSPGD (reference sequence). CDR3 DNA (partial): TGCACCTGCAGTGCAGAGACTGGGGTTAAC. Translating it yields CTCSAETGVN. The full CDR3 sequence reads CTCSAETGVNTLYF.

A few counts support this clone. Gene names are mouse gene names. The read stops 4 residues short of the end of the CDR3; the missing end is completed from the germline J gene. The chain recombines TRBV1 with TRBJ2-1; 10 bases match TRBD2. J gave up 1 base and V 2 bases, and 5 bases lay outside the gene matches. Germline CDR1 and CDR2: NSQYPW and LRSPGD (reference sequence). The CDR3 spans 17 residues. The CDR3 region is CTCSAPDWGDNYAEQFF. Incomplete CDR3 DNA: TGCACCTGCAGTGCACCCGACTGGGGGGACAACTATGCT.

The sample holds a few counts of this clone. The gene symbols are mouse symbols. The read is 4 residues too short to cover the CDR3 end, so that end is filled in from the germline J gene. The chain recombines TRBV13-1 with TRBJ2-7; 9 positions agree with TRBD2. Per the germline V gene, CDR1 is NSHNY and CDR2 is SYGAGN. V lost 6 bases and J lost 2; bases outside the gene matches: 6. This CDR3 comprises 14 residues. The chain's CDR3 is CASTPTGGPYEQYF. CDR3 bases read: TGTGCCAGCACCCCGACTGGGGGTCCCTAT.

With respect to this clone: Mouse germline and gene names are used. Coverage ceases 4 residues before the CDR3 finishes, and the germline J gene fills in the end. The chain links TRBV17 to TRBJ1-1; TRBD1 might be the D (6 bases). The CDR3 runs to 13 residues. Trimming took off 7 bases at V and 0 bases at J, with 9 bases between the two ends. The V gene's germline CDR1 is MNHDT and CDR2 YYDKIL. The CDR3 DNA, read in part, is TGTGCTAGCAAGGACAGTTCAAACACA. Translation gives CASKDSSNT. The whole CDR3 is CASKDSSNTEVFF.

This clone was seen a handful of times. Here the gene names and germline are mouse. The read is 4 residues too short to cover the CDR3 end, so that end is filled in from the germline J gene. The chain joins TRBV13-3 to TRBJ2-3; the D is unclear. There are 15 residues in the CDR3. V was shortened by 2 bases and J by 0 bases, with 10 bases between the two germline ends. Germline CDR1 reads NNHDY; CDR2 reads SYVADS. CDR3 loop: CASSDRKGSAETLYF. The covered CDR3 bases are TGTGCCAGCAGTGACAGGAAAGGTAGTGCAGAA.

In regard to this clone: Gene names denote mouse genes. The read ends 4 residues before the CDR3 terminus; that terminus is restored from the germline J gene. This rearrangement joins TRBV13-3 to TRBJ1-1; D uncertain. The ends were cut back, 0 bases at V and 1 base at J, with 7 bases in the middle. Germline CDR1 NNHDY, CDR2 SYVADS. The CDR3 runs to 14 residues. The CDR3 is CASSDGAGNTEVFF. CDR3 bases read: TGTGCCAGCAGTGATGGAGCAGGAAACACA.

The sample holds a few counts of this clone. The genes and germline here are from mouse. The CDR3 here is CASSRPGGSYAEQFF. The CDR3 DNA, read in part, is TGTGCCAGCAGCCGGCCAGGGGGTTCCTATGCT. The chain carries TRBV14 and TRBJ2-1, with 7 bases matching TRBD1. The sequenced fragment ends 4 residues before the CDR3 boundary, so the rest is inferred from the germline J gene. There are 15 residues in the CDR3. The germline V gene encodes CDR1 SGHDT and CDR2 FRDEAV. The V gene end was trimmed by 5 bases and the J gene end by 3 bases; junction bases not matched to a gene: 8.

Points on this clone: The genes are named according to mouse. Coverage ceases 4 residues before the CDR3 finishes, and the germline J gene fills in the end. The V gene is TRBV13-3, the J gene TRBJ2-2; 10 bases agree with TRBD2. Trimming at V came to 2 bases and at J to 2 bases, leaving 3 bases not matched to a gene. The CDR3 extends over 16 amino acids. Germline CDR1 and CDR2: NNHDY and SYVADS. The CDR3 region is CASSERLGGNTGQLYF. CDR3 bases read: TGTGCCAGCAGTGAGCGACTGGGGGGTAACACCGGG.

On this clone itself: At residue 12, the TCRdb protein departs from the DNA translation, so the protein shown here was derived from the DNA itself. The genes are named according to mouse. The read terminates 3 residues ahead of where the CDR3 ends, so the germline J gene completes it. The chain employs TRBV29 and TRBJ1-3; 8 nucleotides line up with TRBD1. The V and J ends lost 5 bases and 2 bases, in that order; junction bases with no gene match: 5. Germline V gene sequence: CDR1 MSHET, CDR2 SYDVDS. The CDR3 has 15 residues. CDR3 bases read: TGTGCTAGCAGTCCCACGACAGGGGCTGGAAATACG. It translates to CASSPTTGAGNT. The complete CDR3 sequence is CASSPTTGAGNTLYF.

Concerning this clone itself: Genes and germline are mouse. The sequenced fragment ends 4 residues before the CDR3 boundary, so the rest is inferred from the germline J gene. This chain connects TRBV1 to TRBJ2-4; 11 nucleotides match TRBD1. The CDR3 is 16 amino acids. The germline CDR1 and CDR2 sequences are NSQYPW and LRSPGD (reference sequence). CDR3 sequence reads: CTCSADGTGGKNTLYF. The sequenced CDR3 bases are TGCACCTGCAGTGCAGATGGGACAGGGGGGAAAAAC. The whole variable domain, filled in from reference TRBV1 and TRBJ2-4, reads VTLLEQNPRWRLVPRGQAVNLRCILKNSQYPWMSWYQQDLQKQLQWLFTLRSPGDKEVKSLPGADYLATRVTDTELRLQVANMSQGRTLYCTCSADGTGGKNTLYFGAGTRLSVL.

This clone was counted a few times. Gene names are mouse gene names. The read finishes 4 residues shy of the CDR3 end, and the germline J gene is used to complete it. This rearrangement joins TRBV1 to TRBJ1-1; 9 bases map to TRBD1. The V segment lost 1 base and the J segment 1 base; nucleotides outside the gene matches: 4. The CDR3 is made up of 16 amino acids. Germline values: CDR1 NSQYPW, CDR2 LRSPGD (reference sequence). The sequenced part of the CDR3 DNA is TGCACCTGCAGTGCAGCGGACAGGGGAGGAAACACA. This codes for CTCSAADRGGNT. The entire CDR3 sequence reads CTCSAADRGGNTEVFF.

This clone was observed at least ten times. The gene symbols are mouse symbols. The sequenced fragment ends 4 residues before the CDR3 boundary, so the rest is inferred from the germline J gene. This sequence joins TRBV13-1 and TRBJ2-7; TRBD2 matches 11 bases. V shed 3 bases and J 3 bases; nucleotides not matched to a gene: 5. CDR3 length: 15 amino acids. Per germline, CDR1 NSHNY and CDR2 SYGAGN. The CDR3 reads CASSASTGGDYEQYF. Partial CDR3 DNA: TGTGCCAGCAGTGCCTCGACTGGGGGGGACTAT.

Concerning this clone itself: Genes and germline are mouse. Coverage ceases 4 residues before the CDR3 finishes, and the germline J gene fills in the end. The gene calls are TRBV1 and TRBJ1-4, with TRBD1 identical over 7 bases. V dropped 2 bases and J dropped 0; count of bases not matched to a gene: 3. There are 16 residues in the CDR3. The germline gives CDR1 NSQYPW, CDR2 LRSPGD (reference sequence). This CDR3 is CTCSALGTVSNERLFF. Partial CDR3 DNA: TGCACCTGCAGTGCATTGGGGACAGTTTCCAACGAA.